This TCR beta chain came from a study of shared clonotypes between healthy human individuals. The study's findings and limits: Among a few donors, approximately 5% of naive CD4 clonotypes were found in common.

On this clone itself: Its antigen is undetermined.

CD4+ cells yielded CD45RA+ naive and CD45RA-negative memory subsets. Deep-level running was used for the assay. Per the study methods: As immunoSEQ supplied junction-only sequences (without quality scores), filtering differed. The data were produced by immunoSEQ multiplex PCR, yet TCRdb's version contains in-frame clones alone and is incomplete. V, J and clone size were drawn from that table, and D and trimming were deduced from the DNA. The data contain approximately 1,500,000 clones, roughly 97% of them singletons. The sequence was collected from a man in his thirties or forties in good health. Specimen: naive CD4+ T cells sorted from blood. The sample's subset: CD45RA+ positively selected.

This CDR3 is CASSPWTGLAVYNEQFF. The CDR3 DNA follows: TGTGCCAGCAGTCCCTGGACGGGACTAGCGGTTTACAATGAGCAGTTCTTC. The chain links TRBV28 to TRBJ2-1; 11 nucleotides line up with TRBD2. The J segment lost 4 bases and the V segment lost 5 bases, leaving 10 bases of the junction unmatched. The CDR3 consists of 17 residues. From germline, CDR1 is MDHEN and CDR2 SYDVKM. Full variable domain (missing parts from reference TRBV28 and TRBJ2-1): DVKVTQSSRYLVKRTGEKVFLECVQDMDHENMFWYRQDPGLGLRLIYFSYDVKMKEKGDIPEGYSVSREKKERFSLILESASTNQTSMYLCASSPWTGLAVYNEQFFGPGTRLTVL.